This is a list of T cell receptor beta chains from one sample in a study of response to subunit inactivated influenza vaccine. TCRdb itself ran the RT-PCR reads through MiXCR, one entry per CDR3 protein. Of approximately 520,000 distinct CDR3 sequences in the sample, 25% are singletons; the top ten hold approximately 1.9%. The starting material was CD4+ T cells sorted from PBMCs, obtained 5 days after vaccination. The receptors originated from a man aged 45-60 years who received an inactivated influenza vaccine. Both conserved end residues are part of each CDR3. Fields, in order: D gene, J gene, V gene, clone size, CDR3 protein, CDR3 DNA. The D gene is left open where the match is weak. Expanded clones get a size class; other rows say once, few or many, or leave the size out.

>TRBD2|TRBJ2-1|TRBV30|NA
CAWSSGLAGLEQFF
TGTGCCTGGAGTTCTGGACTAGCGGGGTTAGAGCAGTTCTTC
>NA|TRBJ1-1|TRBV3-1|few
CASSLRGADANTEAFF
TGTGCCAGCAGCCTAAGAGGGGCAGACGCAAACACTGAAGCTTTCTTT
>TRBD2|TRBJ2-7|TRBV9|NA
CASSPGTSGTDEQYF
TGTGCCAGCAGCCCCGGGACTAGCGGGACCGACGAGCAGTACTTC
>TRBD2|TRBJ2-1|TRBV29-1|NA
CSVGTGTSGKDNEQFF
TGCAGCGTCGGAACCGGGACTAGCGGAAAAGACAATGAGCAGTTCTTC
>NA|TRBJ1-1|TRBV20-1|once
CSADGLQGGGNGEAFF
TGCAGTGCTGACGGCCTACAGGGAGGGGGGAACGGTGAAGCTTTCTTT
>TRBD2|TRBJ2-1|TRBV7-2|few
CASSQLAGPNSYNEQFF
TGTGCCAGCAGCCAACTAGCGGGGCCCAACTCCTACAATGAGCAGTTCTTC
>NA|TRBJ1-1|TRBV7-2|few
CASRWQGWNTEAFF
TGTGCCAGCAGATGGCAGGGTTGGAATACTGAAGCTTTCTTT
>NA|TRBJ2-3|TRBV12-3/TRBV12-4|NA
CASTPEGAGFPDTQYF
TGTGCCAGCACCCCAGAGGGAGCCGGGTTCCCAGATACGCAGTATTTT
>NA|TRBJ2-7|TRBV4-3|NA
CASSQAFSTGPSYEQYF
TGCGCCAGCAGCCAAGCTTTCTCAACGGGACCCTCCTACGAGCAGTACTTC
>NA|TRBJ2-2|TRBV24-1|NA
CATSDKDRGTGELFF
TGTGCCACCAGTGATAAGGACAGAGGCACCGGGGAGCTGTTTTTT
>TRBD1|TRBJ2-7|TRBV5-1|few
CASSAGQAAYEQYF
TGCGCCAGCAGCGCCGGACAGGCCGCCTACGAGCAGTACTTC
>NA|TRBJ2-7|TRBV30|NA
CAWSVGYEQYF
TGTGCCTGGAGTGTAGGCTACGAGCAGTACTTC
>TRBD2|TRBJ2-7|TRBV12-3/TRBV12-4|few
CASSPLAGGPGEQYF
TGTGCCAGCAGTCCCTTAGCGGGAGGGCCGGGGGAGCAGTACTTC
>TRBD2|TRBJ2-7|TRBV9|NA
CASSPGQGKTSGRVGEQYF
TGTGCCAGCAGCCCTGGACAGGGGAAGACTAGCGGGAGGGTAGGCGAGCAGTACTTC
>TRBD2|TRBJ2-1|TRBV11-2|few
CASSPQVGTSGSYNEQFF
TGTGCCAGCAGCCCCCAAGTGGGGACTAGCGGCTCCTACAATGAGCAGTTCTTC
>TRBD2|TRBJ2-3|TRBV12-3/TRBV12-4|few
CASSPSGSIVGTQYF
TGTGCCAGCAGTCCTAGCGGGAGTATTGTCGGGACGCAGTATTTT
>NA|TRBJ1-1|TRBV20-1|few
CSARRVGRGGMNTEAFF
TGCAGTGCTAGAAGGGTCGGCAGGGGAGGAATGAACACTGAAGCTTTCTTT
>NA|TRBJ1-6|TRBV12-3/TRBV12-4|few
CASSGVGTINSPLHF
TGTGCCAGCAGTGGCGTCGGGACTATTAATTCACCCCTCCACTTT
>TRBD1|TRBJ1-5|TRBV5-8|NA
CASRYTGGAGQPQHF
TGTGCCAGCAGATATACAGGGGGCGCAGGACAGCCCCAGCATTTT
>TRBD2|TRBJ2-3|TRBV10-3|few
CAISESYRASGRGSTDTQYF
TGTGCCATCAGTGAGTCGTACCGTGCTAGCGGGAGGGGTAGCACAGATACGCAGTATTTT
>TRBD2|TRBJ2-1|TRBV25-1|NA
CASSPTSGRKGGYNEQFF
TGTGCCAGCAGCCCTACTAGCGGGAGGAAAGGAGGGTACAATGAGCAGTTCTTC
>NA|TRBJ2-2|TRBV6-1|NA
CASSVRVLLTGELFF
TGTGCCAGCAGTGTCCGGGTCTTATTGACCGGGGAGCTGTTTTTT
>TRBD1|TRBJ2-7|TRBV29-1|NA
CSVYLRDRVYEQYF
TGCAGCGTGTACCTCCGGGACAGGGTTTACGAGCAGTACTTC
>TRBD2|TRBJ2-3|TRBV7-9|NA
CASSLGSGGSTDTQYF
TGCGCCAGCAGCTTGGGTAGCGGGGGGAGCACAGATACGCAGTATTTT
>NA|TRBJ1-2|TRBV7-2|NA
CASSPIGVGYTF
TGTGCCAGCAGTCCTATTGGGGTTGGCTACACCTTC
>NA|TRBJ2-2|TRBV7-2|few
CASSSTSRGTGELFF
TGTGCCAGCAGCTCGACTAGTCGGGGCACCGGGGAGCTGTTTTTT
>TRBD2|TRBJ2-3|TRBV18|NA
CASSSGRTSSTDTQYF
TGTGCCAGCTCTAGCGGGAGGACGTCTAGCACAGATACGCAGTATTTT
>NA|TRBJ2-3|TRBV4-2|few
CASSQVKISTDTQYF
TGTGCCAGCAGCCAAGTCAAAATTAGCACAGATACGCAGTATTTT
>TRBD2|TRBJ2-3|TRBV7-8|few
CASGWDYFTDTQYF
TGTGCCAGCGGATGGGACTATTTCACAGATACGCAGTATTTT
>TRBD2|TRBJ2-3|TRBV15|NA
CATSRGSGAGTDTQYF
TGTGCCACCAGCAGAGGGTCGGGAGCGGGGACAGATACGCAGTATTTT
>NA|TRBJ1-4|TRBV7-2|NA
CASSRAPIATNEKLFF
TGTGCCAGCAGCCGTGCCCCGATTGCAACTAATGAAAAACTGTTTTTT
>NA|TRBJ1-2|TRBV29-1|NA
CSVDGGNGYTF
TGCAGCGTTGATGGGGGGAATGGCTACACCTTC
>NA|TRBJ2-3|TRBV29-1|few
CSVDGGVTTDTQYF
TGCAGCGTTGATGGAGGGGTCACCACAGATACGCAGTATTTT
>TRBD2|TRBJ2-3|TRBV12-3/TRBV12-4|few
CASSLNPSGGADTQYF
TGTGCCAGCAGTTTAAATCCTAGCGGGGGGGCCGATACGCAGTATTTT
>TRBD2|TRBJ2-7|TRBV7-8|NA
CASSLGVAGGPYEQYF
TGTGCCAGCAGCTTAGGGGTAGCGGGAGGGCCCTACGAGCAGTACTTC
>NA|TRBJ1-1|TRBV9|NA
CASSAPVGTEAFF
TGTGCCAGCAGCGCCCCGGTGGGGACTGAAGCTTTCTTT
>NA|TRBJ1-5|TRBV5-1|NA
CASSRAGSPNQPQHF
TGCGCCAGCAGCCGGGCAGGGAGTCCCAATCAGCCCCAGCATTTT
>NA|TRBJ1-1|TRBV18|few
CASSPYQGDTEAFF
TGTGCCAGCTCACCATATCAGGGTGACACTGAAGCTTTCTTT
>NA|TRBJ1-1|TRBV6-1|few
CASSETQGLGAFF
TGTGCCAGCAGTGAAACGCAGGGACTGGGAGCTTTCTTT
>TRBD1|TRBJ2-7|TRBV9|NA
CASSVGGTGVEQYF
TGTGCCAGCAGCGTAGGTGGGACAGGGGTCGAGCAGTACTTC
>NA|TRBJ2-6|TRBV10-3|many
CAILLGAGANVLTF
TGTGCCATTCTCCTGGGTGCTGGGGCCAACGTCCTGACTTTC
>NA|TRBJ2-5|TRBV5-1|few
CASTTDASQGTQYF
TGCGCCAGCACCACCGACGCGAGTCAAGGGACCCAGTACTTC
>TRBD1|TRBJ2-7|TRBV10-3|few
CATNDRGDEQYF
TGTGCCACCAACGACAGGGGGGACGAGCAGTACTTC
>NA|TRBJ1-1|TRBV5-1|few
CASSLGLLSGANTEAFF
TGCGCCAGCAGCTTGGGACTCCTCAGCGGCGCCAACACTGAAGCTTTCTTT
>NA|TRBJ1-2|TRBV10-3|NA
CAITQGYGYTF
TGTGCCATAACCCAAGGCTATGGCTACACCTTC